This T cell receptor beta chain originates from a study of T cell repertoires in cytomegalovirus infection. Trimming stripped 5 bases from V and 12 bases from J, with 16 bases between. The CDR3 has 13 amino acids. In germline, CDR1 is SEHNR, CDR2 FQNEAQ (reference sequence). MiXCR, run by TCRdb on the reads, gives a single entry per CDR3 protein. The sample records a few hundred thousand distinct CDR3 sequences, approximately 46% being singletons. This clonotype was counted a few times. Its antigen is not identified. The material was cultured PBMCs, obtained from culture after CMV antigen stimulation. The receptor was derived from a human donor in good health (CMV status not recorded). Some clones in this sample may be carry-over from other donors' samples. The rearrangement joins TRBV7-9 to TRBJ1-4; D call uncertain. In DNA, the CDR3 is TGTGCCAGCAGCCCTCAGGCCGGTGGGGAACTGTTTTTT. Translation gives CASSPQAGGELFF.